This T cell receptor beta chain originates from a study of beta chain features in type 1 diabetes. As for the study in general: All of the samples together had over 90 million sorted cells examined.

Notes on this clone: Its antigen is as yet unknown.

With V trimmed by 6 bases and J by 1 base, 12 bases remained unmatched. This CDR3 is 18 amino acids long. Looked up from germline, CDR1 is LNHDA and CDR2 is SQIVND (reference sequence). Sequencing targeted expressed TCRB transcripts, as all isolated RNA had been reverse transcribed. Clones were read by immunoSEQ multiplex PCR, and TCRdb kept only the in-frame ones, dropping some. Of tens of thousands of clones detected, approximately 57% appear once; the ten largest clones hold 0.37%. Study conclusions and caveats: For Type 1 diabetes patients, all four CD4+ subsets carried TCRB CDR3s that were moderately but significantly shorter. In the patient group, naive, central memory and Treg TCRB repertoires seemed more alike than in the healthy donor group.

The sequencing sample was made of stem cell memory CD4+ T cells from blood. The sequence was obtained from a man in his late teens or twenties with type 1 diabetes. This chain joins TRBV19 and TRBJ1-1, with 12 positions matching TRBD1. The DNA for the CDR3 is TGTGCCAGTAGCCCGGGACAGGGGGCGCCGCGGTGGAACACTGAAGCTTTCTTT. It is translated as CASSPGQGAPRWNTEAFF.